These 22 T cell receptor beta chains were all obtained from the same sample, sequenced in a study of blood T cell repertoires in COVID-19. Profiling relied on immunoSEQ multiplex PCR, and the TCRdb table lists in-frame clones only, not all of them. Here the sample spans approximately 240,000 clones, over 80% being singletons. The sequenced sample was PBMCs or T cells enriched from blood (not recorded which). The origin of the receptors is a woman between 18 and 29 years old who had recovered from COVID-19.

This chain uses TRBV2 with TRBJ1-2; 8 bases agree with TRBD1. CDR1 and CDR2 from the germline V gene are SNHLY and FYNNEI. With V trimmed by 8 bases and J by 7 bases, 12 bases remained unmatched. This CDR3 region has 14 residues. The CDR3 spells CASGPEGQVGGYTF. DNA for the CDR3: TGTGCCAGCGGCCCCGAGGGACAGGTTGGTGGCTACACCTTC.

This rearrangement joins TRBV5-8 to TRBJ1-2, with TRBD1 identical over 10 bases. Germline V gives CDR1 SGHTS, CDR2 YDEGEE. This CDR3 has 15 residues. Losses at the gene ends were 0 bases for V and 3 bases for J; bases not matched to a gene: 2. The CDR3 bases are TGTGCCAGCAGCTTGGTTGGGACAGGGGACTATGGCTACACCTTC. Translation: CASSLVGTGDYGYTF.

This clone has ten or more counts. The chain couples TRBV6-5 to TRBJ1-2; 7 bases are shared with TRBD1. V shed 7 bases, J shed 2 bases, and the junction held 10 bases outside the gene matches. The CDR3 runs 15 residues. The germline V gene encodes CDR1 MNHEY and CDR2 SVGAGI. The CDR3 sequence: CASNLSDRSNYGYTF. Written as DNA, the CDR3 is TGTGCCAGCAACCTTTCGGACAGGTCGAACTATGGCTACACCTTC.

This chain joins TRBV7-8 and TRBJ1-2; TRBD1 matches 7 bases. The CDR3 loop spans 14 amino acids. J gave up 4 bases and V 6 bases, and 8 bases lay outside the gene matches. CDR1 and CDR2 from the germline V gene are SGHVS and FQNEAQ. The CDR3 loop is CASSPNRGSYGYTF. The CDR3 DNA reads TGTGCCAGCAGTCCGAACAGGGGTTCCTATGGCTACACCTTC. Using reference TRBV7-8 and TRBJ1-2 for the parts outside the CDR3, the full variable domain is GAGVSQSPRYKVAKRGQDVALRCDPISGHVSLFWYQQALGQGPEFLTYFQNEAQLDKSGLPSDRFFAERPEGSVSTLKIQRTQQEDSAVYLCASSPNRGSYGYTFGSGTRLTVV.

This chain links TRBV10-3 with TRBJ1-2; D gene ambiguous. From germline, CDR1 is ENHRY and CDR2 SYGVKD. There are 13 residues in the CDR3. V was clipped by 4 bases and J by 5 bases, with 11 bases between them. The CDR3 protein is CAISVAPEYGYTF. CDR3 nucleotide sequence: TGTGCCATCAGTGTAGCCCCAGAGTATGGCTACACCTTC.

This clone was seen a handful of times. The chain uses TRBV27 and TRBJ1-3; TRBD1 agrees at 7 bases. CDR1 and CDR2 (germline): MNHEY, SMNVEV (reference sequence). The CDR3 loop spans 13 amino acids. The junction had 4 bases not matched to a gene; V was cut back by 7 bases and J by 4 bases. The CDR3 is CASNDRVGNTIYF. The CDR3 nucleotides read TGTGCCAGCAACGACAGGGTGGGAAACACCATATATTTT.

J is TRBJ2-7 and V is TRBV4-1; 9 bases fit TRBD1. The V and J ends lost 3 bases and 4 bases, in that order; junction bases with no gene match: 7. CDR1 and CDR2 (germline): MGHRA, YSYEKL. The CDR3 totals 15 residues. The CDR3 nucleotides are TGCGCCAGCAGCCATACCGGGACAGGGACGTACGAGCAGTACTTC. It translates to CASSHTGTGTYEQYF.

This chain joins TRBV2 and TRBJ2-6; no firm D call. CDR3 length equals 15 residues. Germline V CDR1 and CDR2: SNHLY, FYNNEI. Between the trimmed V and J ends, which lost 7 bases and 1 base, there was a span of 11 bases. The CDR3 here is CASTPRPSGANVLTF. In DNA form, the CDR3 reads TGTGCCAGCACCCCGCGGCCGTCTGGGGCCAACGTCCTGACTTTC. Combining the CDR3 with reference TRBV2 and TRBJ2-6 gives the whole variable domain EPEVTQTPSHQVTQMGQEVILRCVPISNHLYFYWYRQILGQKVEFLVSFYNNEISEKSEIFDDQFSVERPDGSNFTLKIRSTKLEDSAMYFCASTPRPSGANVLTFGAGSRLTVL.

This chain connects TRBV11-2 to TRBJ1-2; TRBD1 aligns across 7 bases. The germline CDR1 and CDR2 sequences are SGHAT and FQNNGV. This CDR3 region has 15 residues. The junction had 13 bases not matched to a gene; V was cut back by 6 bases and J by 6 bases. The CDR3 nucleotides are TGTGCCAGCAGACTAATAGGACAGGCCACTGATGGCTACACCTTC. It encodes CASRLIGQATDGYTF. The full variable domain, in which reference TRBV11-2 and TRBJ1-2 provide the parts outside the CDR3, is EAGVAQSPRYKIIEKRQSVAFWCNPISGHATLYWYQQILGQGPKLLIQFQNNGVVDDSQLPKDRFSAERLKGVDSTLKIQPAKLEDSAVYLCASRLIGQATDGYTFGSGTRLTVV.

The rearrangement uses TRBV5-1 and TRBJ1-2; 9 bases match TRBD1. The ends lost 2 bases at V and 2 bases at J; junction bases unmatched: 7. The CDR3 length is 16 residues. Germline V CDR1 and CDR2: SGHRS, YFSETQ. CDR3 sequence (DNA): TGCGCCAGCAGCTTTATCGCCGGGACAGGGAACTATGGCTACACCTTC. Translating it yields CASSFIAGTGNYGYTF.

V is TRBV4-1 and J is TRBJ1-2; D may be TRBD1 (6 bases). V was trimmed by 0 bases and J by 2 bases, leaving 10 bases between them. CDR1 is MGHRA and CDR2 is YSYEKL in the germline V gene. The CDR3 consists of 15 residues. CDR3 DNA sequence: TGCGCCAGCAGCCAAGATCTGAGGGGGAACTATGGCTACACCTTC. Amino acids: CASSQDLRGNYGYTF.

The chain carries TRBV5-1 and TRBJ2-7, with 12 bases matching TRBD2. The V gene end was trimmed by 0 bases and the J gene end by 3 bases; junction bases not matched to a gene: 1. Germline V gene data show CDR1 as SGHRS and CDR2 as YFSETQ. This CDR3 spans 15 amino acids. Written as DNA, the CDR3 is TGCGCCAGCAGCTTGGAGACTAGCGGGAGCTACGAGCAGTACTTC. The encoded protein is CASSLETSGSYEQYF.

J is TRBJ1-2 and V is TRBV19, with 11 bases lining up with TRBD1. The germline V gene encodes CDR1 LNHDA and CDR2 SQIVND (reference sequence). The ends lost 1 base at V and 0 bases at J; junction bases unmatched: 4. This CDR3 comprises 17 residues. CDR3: CASSIGDRGKSNYGYTF. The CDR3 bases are TGTGCCAGTAGTATAGGGGACAGGGGGAAATCTAACTATGGCTACACCTTC.

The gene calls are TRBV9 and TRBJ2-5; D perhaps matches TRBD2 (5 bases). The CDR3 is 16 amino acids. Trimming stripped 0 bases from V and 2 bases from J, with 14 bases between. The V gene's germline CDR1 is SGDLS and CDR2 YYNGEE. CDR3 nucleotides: TGTGCCAGCAGCGTAGGTAGCACTAGTAGGCAAGAGACCCAGTACTTC. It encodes CASSVGSTSRQETQYF.

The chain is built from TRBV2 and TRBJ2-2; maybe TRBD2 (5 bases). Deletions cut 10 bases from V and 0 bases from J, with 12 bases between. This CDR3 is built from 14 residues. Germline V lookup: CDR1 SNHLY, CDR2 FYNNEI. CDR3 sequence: CATCQEANTGELFF. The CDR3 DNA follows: TGTGCCACCTGTCAGGAGGCGAACACCGGGGAGCTGTTTTTT. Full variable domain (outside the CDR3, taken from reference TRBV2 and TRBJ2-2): EPEVTQTPSHQVTQMGQEVILRCVPISNHLYFYWYRQILGQKVEFLVSFYNNEISEKSEIFDDQFSVERPDGSNFTLKIRSTKLEDSAMYFCATCQEANTGELFFGEGSRLTVL.

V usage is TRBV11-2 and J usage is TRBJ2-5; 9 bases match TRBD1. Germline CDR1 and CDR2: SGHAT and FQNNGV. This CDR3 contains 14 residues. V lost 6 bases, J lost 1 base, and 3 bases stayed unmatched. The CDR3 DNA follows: TGTGCCAGCAGAAGACAGGGGGGCCAAGAGACCCAGTACTTC. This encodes CASRRQGGQETQYF.

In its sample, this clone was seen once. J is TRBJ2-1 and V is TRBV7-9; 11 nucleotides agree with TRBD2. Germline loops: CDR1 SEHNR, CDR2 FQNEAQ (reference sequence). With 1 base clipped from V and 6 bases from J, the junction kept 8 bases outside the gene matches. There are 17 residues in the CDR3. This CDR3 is CASSLDSGLAVVNEQFF. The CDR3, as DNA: TGTGCCAGCAGCTTAGATTCGGGACTAGCGGTTGTCAATGAGCAGTTCTTC.

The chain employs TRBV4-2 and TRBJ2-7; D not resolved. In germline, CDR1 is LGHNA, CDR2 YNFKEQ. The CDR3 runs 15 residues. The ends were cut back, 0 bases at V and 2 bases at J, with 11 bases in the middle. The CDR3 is CASSQEYNWPYEQYF. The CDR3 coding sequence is TGTGCCAGCAGCCAAGAATACAATTGGCCCTACGAGCAGTACTTC.

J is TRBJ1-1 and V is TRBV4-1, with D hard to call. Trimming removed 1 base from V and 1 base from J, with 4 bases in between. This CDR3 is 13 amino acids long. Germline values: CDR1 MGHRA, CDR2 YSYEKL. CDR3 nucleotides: TGCGCCAGCAGCCAAGGGAGGAACACTGAAGCTTTCTTT. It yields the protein CASSQGRNTEAFF.

The DNA for the CDR3 is TGTGCCAGCAGTTACTCTTCCAAGAGCTCCTACAATGAGCAGTTCTTC. This sequence encodes CASSYSSKSSYNEQFF. This sequence joins TRBV6-2 or TRBV6-3 and TRBJ2-1; D unclear. Trimming removed 0 bases at V and 0 bases at J, with 9 bases between. The CDR3 loop spans 16 amino acids. Germline V gives CDR1 MNHEY, CDR2 SVGEGT.

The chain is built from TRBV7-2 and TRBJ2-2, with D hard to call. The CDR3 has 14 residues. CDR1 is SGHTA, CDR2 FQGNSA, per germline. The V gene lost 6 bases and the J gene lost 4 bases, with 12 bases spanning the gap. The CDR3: CASRVLLSTGELFF. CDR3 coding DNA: TGTGCCAGCAGGGTGCTGCTTAGCACCGGGGAGCTGTTTTTT.

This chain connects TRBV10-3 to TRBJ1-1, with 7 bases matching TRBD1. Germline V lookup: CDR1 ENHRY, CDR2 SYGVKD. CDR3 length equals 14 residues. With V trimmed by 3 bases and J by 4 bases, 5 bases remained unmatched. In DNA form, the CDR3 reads TGTGCCATCAGTGATCGACAGGGAATCACTGAAGCTTTCTTT. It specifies CAISDRQGITEAFF.